The rows below give T cell receptor beta chains drawn from one sample of a study of a mutant IDH1 vaccine in newly diagnosed glioma. Antigens for these TCRs are unknown. Profiling relied on immunoSEQ multiplex PCR, and the TCRdb table lists in-frame clones only, not all of them. The sample gives 100,000 to 150,000 clones, roughly 75% of which show up once; under 5.5% is in the top ten. Sample: PBMCs, taken from a glioma patient whose treatment included an IDH1 peptide vaccine. These receptors were collected from a man between 40 and 49 years old with glioma. CDR3s include the opening cysteine and the closing phenylalanine or tryptophan. The D gene is left open where the match is weak. The size entry is marked missing in some rows and otherwise reads once, few, many or a size class.

>TRBV5-1|TRBD1|.|TRBJ2-7
TGCGCCAGCAGATTGGGACAGGGCTACGAGCAGTACTTC
CASRLGQGYEQYF
>TRBV5-1|.|.|TRBJ1-1
TGCGCCAGCAGTGGGGCAGGGAATTTTCGCACTGAAGCTTTCTTT
CASSGAGNFRTEAFF
>TRBV7-2|TRBD1|.|TRBJ1-5
TGTGCCAGCAGCCCAGGACAGGTTGGCAATCAGCCCCAGCATTTT
CASSPGQVGNQPQHF
>TRBV30|.|.|TRBJ1-5
TGTGCCTGGAGTGGGGGGAGGAATCAGCCCCAGCATTTT
CAWSGGRNQPQHF
>TRBV7-2|.|once|TRBJ1-2
TGTGCCAGCAGCTTAGTCGGGGGGAATGATGGCTACACCTTC
CASSLVGGNDGYTF
>TRBV9|.|.|TRBJ2-3
TGTGCCAGCAGCGTAGCCCCCCCCGGAGATACGCAGTATTTT
CASSVAPPGDTQYF
>TRBV11-2|.|once|TRBJ2-1
TGTGCCAGCAGCCCGCAGCCCTCTCGTACCTCCTACAATGAGCAGTTCTTC
CASSPQPSRTSYNEQFF
>TRBV30|.|few|TRBJ1-5
TGTGCCTGGAGCCCGAGGATAGGGGCAGACAATCAGCCCCAGCATTTT
CAWSPRIGADNQPQHF
>TRBV5-1|.|.|TRBJ1-6
TGCGCCAGCAGCTTGGTCGGGAATTCACCCCTCCACTTT
CASSLVGNSPLHF
>TRBV19|TRBD1|.|TRBJ2-2
TGTGCCAGTAGTATAGATCTGGGGACAGGAACGAACACCGGGGAGCTGTTTTTT
CASSIDLGTGTNTGELFF